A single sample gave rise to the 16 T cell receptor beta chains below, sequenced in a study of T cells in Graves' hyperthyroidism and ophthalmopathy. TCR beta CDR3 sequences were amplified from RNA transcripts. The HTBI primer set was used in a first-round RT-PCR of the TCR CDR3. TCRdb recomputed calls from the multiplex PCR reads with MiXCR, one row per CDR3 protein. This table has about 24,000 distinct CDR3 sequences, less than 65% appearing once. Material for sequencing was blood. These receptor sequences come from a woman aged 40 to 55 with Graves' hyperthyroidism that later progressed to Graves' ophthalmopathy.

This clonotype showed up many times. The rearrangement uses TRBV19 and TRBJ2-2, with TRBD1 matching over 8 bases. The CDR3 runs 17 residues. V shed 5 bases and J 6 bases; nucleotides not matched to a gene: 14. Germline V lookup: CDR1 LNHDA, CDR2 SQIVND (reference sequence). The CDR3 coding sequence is TGTGCCAGTAGTGTCTCCCCAGGGGGCGCAGATTCCGGGGAGCTGTTTTTT. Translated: CASSVSPGGADSGELFF.

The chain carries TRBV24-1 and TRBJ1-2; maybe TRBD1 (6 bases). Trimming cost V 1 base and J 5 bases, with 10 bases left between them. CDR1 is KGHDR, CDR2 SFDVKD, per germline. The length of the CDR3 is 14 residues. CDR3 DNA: TGTGCCACCAGTGATTTACAGGGAACTTATGGCTACACCTTC. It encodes CATSDLQGTYGYTF.

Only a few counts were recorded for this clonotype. The CDR3 DNA is TGTGCCAGCAGCTCCAATCAGCCCCAGCATTTT. It yields the protein CASSSNQPQHF. The V and J genes are TRBV2 and TRBJ1-5; no definite D call. Trimming pared 6 bases from V and 3 bases from J, leaving 3 bases between. CDR1 and CDR2 from the germline V gene are SNHLY and FYNNEI. This CDR3 is built from 11 residues.

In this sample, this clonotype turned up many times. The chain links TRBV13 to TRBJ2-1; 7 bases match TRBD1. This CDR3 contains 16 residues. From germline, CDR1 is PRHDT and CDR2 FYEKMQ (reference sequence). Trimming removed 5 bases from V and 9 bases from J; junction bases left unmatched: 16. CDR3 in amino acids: CASSPRGQLVGSEQFF. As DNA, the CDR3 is TGTGCCAGCAGCCCAAGGGGACAGCTGGTCGGAAGTGAGCAGTTCTTC.

As DNA, the CDR3 is TGTGCCAGCAGCCCTGGACTAGCGGGAGAATACGAGCAGTACTTC. Its protein is CASSPGLAGEYEQYF. The chain joins TRBV6-6 to TRBJ2-7, with 13 bases fitting TRBD2. This CDR3 has 15 residues. Trimming at V came to 6 bases and at J to 4 bases, leaving 6 bases not matched to a gene. The germline CDR1 and CDR2 sequences are MNHNY and SVGAGI (reference sequence).

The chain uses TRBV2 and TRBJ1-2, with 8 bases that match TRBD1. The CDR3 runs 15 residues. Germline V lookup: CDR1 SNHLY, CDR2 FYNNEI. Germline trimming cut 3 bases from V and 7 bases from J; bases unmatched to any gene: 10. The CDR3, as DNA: TGTGCCAGCAGTGAGACCTCAGGGGGCGAGGGTGGCTACACCTTC. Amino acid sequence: CASSETSGGEGGYTF.

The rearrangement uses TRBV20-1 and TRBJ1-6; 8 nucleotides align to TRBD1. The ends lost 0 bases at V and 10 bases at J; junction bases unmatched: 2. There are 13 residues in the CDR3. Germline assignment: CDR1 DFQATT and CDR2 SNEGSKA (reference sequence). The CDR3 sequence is CSARDRGQSPLHF. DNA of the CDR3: TGCAGTGCTAGAGACAGGGGGCAATCACCCCTCCACTTT.

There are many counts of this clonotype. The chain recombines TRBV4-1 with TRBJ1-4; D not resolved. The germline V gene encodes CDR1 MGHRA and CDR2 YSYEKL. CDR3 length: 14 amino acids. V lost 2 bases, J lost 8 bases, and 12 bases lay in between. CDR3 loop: CASSQPVINEKLFF. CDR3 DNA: TGCGCCAGCAGCCAACCGGTGATAAACGAAAAACTGTTTTTT.

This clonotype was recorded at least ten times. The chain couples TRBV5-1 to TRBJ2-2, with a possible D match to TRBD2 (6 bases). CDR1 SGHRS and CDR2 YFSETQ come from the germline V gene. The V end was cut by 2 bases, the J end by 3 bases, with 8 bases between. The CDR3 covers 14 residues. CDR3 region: CASSFRGDTGELFF. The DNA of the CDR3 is TGCGCCAGCAGCTTTCGCGGGGACACCGGGGAGCTGTTTTTT.

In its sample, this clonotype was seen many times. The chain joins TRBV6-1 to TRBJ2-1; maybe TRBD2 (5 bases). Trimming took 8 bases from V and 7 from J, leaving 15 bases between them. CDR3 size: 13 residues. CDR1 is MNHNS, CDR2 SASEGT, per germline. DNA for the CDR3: TGTGCCAGCGATAATGCGCGGGCGAATGAGCAGTTCTTC. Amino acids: CASDNARANEQFF.

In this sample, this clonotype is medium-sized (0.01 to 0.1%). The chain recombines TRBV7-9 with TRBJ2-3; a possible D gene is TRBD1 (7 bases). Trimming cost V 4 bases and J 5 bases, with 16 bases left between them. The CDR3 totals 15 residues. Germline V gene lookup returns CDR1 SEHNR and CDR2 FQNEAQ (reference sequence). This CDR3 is CASSSTDREVDTQYF. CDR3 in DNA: TGTGCCAGCAGCTCGACAGACAGGGAGGTAGATACGCAGTATTTT.

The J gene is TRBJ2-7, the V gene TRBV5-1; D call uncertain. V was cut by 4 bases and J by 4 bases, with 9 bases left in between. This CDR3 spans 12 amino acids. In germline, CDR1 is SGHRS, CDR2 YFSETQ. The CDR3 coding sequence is TGCGCCAGCAGCCCCCTAGGTTACGAGCAGTACTTC. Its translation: CASSPLGYEQYF.

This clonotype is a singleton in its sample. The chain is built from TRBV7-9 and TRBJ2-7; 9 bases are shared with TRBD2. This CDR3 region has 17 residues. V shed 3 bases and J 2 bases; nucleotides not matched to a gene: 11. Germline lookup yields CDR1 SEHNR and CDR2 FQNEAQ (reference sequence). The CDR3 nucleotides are TGTGCCAGCAGCTTCGTGGCAGCGGGAGGTTCAGCCTACGAGCAGTACTTC. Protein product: CASSFVAAGGSAYEQYF.

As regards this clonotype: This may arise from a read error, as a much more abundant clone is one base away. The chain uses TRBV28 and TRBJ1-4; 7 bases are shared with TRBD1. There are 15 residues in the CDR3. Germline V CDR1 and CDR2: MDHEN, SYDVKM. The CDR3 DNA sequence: TGTGCCAGCAGTTTATCGGACAGGTTAAATGAAAAACTGCTTTTT. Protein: CASSLSDRLNEKLLF.

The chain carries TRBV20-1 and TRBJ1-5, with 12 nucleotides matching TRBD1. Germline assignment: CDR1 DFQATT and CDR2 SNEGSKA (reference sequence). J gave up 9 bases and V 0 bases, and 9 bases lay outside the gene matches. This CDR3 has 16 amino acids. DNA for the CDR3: TGCAGTGCTAGAGATCCCGGGACAGGGGGCTATCGGCCCCAGCATTTT. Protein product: CSARDPGTGGYRPQHF.

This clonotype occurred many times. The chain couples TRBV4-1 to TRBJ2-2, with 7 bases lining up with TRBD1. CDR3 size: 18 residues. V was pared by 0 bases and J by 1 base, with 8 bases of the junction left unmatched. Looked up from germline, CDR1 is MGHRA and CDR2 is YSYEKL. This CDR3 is CASSQDVTGTMNTGELFF. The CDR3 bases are TGCGCCAGCAGCCAAGATGTGACAGGGACCATGAACACCGGGGAGCTGTTTTTT.